One sample yielded the 15 T cell receptor beta chains listed below, sequenced in a study of technical replicates of blood from a few donors. This table comes from immunoSEQ multiplex PCR, and its TCRdb copy is limited to in-frame clones, with some not included. Of 65,000 to 90,000 clones detected, 75% to 95% appear once; the ten largest clones hold 0.25%. The specimen sequenced was T cells isolated from PBMCs. These receptors originate from a human donor in good health.

This CDR3 is CAIRGGPNEKLFF. The CDR3 region has the DNA TGTGCCATCAGGGGGGGACCTAATGAAAAACTGTTTTTT. The chain links TRBV10-3 to TRBJ1-4; D is perhaps TRBD1 (5 bases). V dropped 6 bases and J dropped 3 bases, with 8 bases sitting between them. The CDR3 runs 13 residues. Germline V CDR1 and CDR2: ENHRY, SYGVKD.

This clone was picked up one time. This chain uses TRBV19 with TRBJ1-4; 7 nucleotides match TRBD1. The CDR3 runs to 14 residues. The V segment lost 8 bases and the J segment 10 bases; nucleotides outside the gene matches: 13. Germline assignment: CDR1 LNHDA and CDR2 SQIVND (reference sequence). Here the CDR3 reads CASSTGAGGGKLFF. CDR3 nucleotides: TGTGCCAGTTCCACAGGGGCCGGAGGGGGAAAACTGTTTTTT.

The chain is built from TRBV28 and TRBJ1-1, with 7 bases identical to TRBD1. Germline loops: CDR1 MDHEN, CDR2 SYDVKM. Trimming at V came to 7 bases and at J to 3 bases, leaving 2 bases not matched to a gene. This CDR3 spans 12 amino acids. The CDR3 reads CASKGQHTEAFF. CDR3 bases: TGTGCCAGCAAGGGACAGCACACTGAAGCTTTCTTT. The full variable domain, with the rest looked up from reference TRBV28 and TRBJ1-1, is DVKVTQSSRYLVKRTGEKVFLECVQDMDHENMFWYRQDPGLGLRLIYFSYDVKMKEKGDIPEGYSVSREKKERFSLILESASTNQTSMYLCASKGQHTEAFFGQGTRLTVV.

The chain is built from TRBV5-1 and TRBJ2-3; 10 nucleotides match TRBD2. The CDR3 contains 16 residues. The J segment lost 5 bases and the V segment lost 2 bases, leaving 8 bases of the junction unmatched. The V gene's germline CDR1 is SGHRS and CDR2 YFSETQ. In nucleotides, the CDR3 is TGCGCCAGCAGCTTAAGGCTAGCGGGGGTTAAAGATACGCAGTATTTT. It encodes CASSLRLAGVKDTQYF. The full variable domain, rest sourced from reference TRBV5-1 and TRBJ2-3, is KAGVTQTPRYLIKTRGQQVTLSCSPISGHRSVSWYQQTPGQGLQFLFEYFSETQRNKGNFPGRFSGRQFSNSRSEMNVSTLELGDSALYLCASSLRLAGVKDTQYFGPGTRLTVL.

The gene calls are TRBV7-2 and TRBJ2-7; 12 bases are shared with TRBD1. The germline gives CDR1 SGHTA, CDR2 FQGNSA. V gave up 5 bases and J gave up 2 bases; unmatched junction bases: 4. The CDR3 is made up of 15 amino acids. The CDR3 DNA is TGTGCCAGCAGCCCGGGACAGGGGGCCACCTACGAGCAGTACTTC. This codes for CASSPGQGATYEQYF. Together with reference TRBV7-2 and TRBJ2-7, the CDR3 gives the full variable domain: GAGVSQSPSNKVTEKGKDVELRCDPISGHTALYWYRQSLGQGLEFLIYFQGNSAPDKSGLPSDRFSAERTGGSVSTLTIQRTQQEDSAVYLCASSPGQGATYEQYFGPGTRLTVT.

This chain uses TRBV5-5 with TRBJ2-5, with 8 nucleotides matching TRBD1. Looked up from germline, CDR1 is SGHKS and CDR2 is YYEKEE (reference sequence). V lost 2 bases, J lost 4 bases, and 1 base stayed unmatched. CDR3 size: 13 residues. The CDR3 sequence is CASSLQGGETQYF. CDR3 bases: TGTGCCAGCAGCTTACAGGGGGGAGAGACCCAGTACTTC.

The chain joins TRBV19 to TRBJ1-1, with D perhaps TRBD1 (6 bases). In germline, CDR1 is LNHDA, CDR2 SQIVND (reference sequence). The CDR3 consists of 14 residues. V lost 1 base and J 4 bases, leaving 10 bases between the germline ends. The CDR3 nucleotides are TGTGCCAGTAGTATAGCCCAGGGGAGCACTGAAGCTTTCTTT. Its translation is CASSIAQGSTEAFF. The full variable domain, with the rest looked up from reference TRBV19 and TRBJ1-1, is DGGITQSPKYLFRKEGQNVTLSCEQNLNHDAMYWYRQDPGQGLRLIYYSQIVNDFQKGDIAEGYSVSREKKESFPLTVTSAQKNPTAFYLCASSIAQGSTEAFFGQGTRLTVV.

The V gene is TRBV11-2, the J gene TRBJ2-3; the match to TRBD2 covers 11 bases. The junction had 6 bases not matched to a gene; V was cut back by 2 bases and J by 5 bases. Germline V lookup: CDR1 SGHAT, CDR2 FQNNGV. This CDR3 comprises 16 residues. As DNA, the CDR3 is TGTGCCAGCAGCTTAATGGCCGGGACTAGCGGAGATACGCAGTATTTT. Its translation: CASSLMAGTSGDTQYF. Looking up the rest from reference TRBV11-2 and TRBJ2-3 gives the full variable domain: EAGVAQSPRYKIIEKRQSVAFWCNPISGHATLYWYQQILGQGPKLLIQFQNNGVVDDSQLPKDRFSAERLKGVDSTLKIQPAKLEDSAVYLCASSLMAGTSGDTQYFGPGTRLTVL.

V usage is TRBV27 and J usage is TRBJ2-7; D may be TRBD2 (5 bases). V was trimmed by 6 bases and J by 0 bases, leaving 9 bases between them. The CDR3 runs 13 residues. Germline lookup yields CDR1 MNHEY and CDR2 SMNVEV (reference sequence). DNA of the CDR3: TGTGCCAGCAGCTCCGGGGTCTCCTACGAGCAGTACTTC. This sequence encodes CASSSGVSYEQYF.

The V gene is TRBV6-5, the J gene TRBJ2-5; TRBD2 matches at 8 bases. The trim removed 0 bases at V and 4 bases at J, leaving 7 bases unmatched. Germline V gene data show CDR1 as MNHEY and CDR2 as SVGAGI. CDR3 length: 16 amino acids. CDR3 sequence: CASSYSQREKGETQYF. CDR3 nucleotides: TGTGCCAGCAGTTACTCGCAGCGGGAGAAGGGAGAGACCCAGTACTTC.

The chain uses TRBV28 and TRBJ2-7; 12 bases match TRBD1. V gave up 5 bases and J gave up 3 bases; unmatched junction bases: 11. The CDR3 contains 17 residues. CDR1 and CDR2 from the germline V gene are MDHEN and SYDVKM. CDR3 sequence (DNA): TGTGCCAGCAGTCCCCTCGCCGGGACAGGGGGCATCTACGAGCAGTACTTC. Amino acid sequence: CASSPLAGTGGIYEQYF.

For the CDR3, the DNA is TGTGCCAGCAGCCAAGATACCCCCGCTAGTTCAGATACGCAGTATTTT. Translation gives CASSQDTPASSDTQYF. The chain carries TRBV4-2 and TRBJ2-3; D ambiguous. The CDR3 loop spans 16 amino acids. The germline CDR1 and CDR2 sequences are LGHNA and YNFKEQ. The V end was cut by 0 bases, the J end by 4 bases, with 14 bases between.

The chain combines TRBV7-2 with TRBJ2-2; 7 bases match TRBD1. V lost 8 bases to trimming and J lost 3 bases; unmatched junction nucleotides: 6. The CDR3 has 14 amino acids. CDR1 SGHTA and CDR2 FQGNSA come from the germline V gene. DNA of the CDR3: TGTGCCAGCGGAACGACAGGGCACACCGGGGAGCTGTTTTTT. Encoded protein: CASGTTGHTGELFF.

J is TRBJ2-7 and V is TRBV18, with TRBD2 identical over 7 bases. CDR3 length equals 14 residues. The germline CDR1 and CDR2 sequences are KGHSH and LQKENI. Trimming removed 6 bases from V and 2 bases from J; junction bases left unmatched: 7. CDR3 residues: CASSFTSVPYEQYF. In nucleotides, the CDR3 is TGTGCCAGCTCCTTTACTAGCGTTCCCTACGAGCAGTACTTC.

This chain connects TRBV27 to TRBJ2-7; the D gene is possibly TRBD1 (6 bases). Trimming shortened V by 5 bases and J by 5 bases, and 16 bases separated the two germline ends. The CDR3 runs 14 residues. Per the germline V gene, CDR1 is MNHEY and CDR2 is SMNVEV (reference sequence). CDR3 nucleotides: TGTGCCAGCAGTGAGGGGGTCCTGATCGACGAGCAGTACTTC. It is translated as CASSEGVLIDEQYF.